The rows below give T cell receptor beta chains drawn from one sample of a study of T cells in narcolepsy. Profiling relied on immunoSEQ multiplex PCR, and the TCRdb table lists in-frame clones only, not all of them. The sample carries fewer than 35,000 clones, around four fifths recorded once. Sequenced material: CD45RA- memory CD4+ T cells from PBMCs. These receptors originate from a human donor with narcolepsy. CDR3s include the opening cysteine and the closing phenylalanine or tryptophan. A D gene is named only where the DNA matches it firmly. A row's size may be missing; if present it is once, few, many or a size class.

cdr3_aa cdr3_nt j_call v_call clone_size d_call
CATSRDLHRGVVLLF TGTGCCACCAGCAGAGATCTGCACAGGGGGGTAGTCCTCCTCTTC TRBJ1-2 TRBV15 once TRBD1
CASSLVGSSYEQYF TGTGCCAGCAGCTTAGTGGGCAGTTCCTACGAGCAGTACTTC TRBJ2-7 TRBV7-9 once NA
CASSQGGGGDTDTQYF TGTGCCAGCAGCCAAGGGGGCGGGGGGGACACAGATACGCAGTATTTT TRBJ2-3 TRBV11-2 NA TRBD2
CASSPGRGTSGANVLTF TGTGCCAGCAGCCCCGGCAGGGGGACCTCTGGGGCCAACGTCCTGACTTTC TRBJ2-6 TRBV7-2 NA TRBD1
CASSFGTGGASNYGYTF TGCGCCAGCAGCTTTGGGACAGGGGGCGCCAGTAACTATGGCTACACCTTC TRBJ1-2 TRBV4-1 NA TRBD1
CASSSHSGGVNEKLFF TGTGCCAGCAGTTCCCACTCAGGGGGTGTAAATGAAAAACTGTTTTTT TRBJ1-4 TRBV6-5 NA TRBD1
CASSYNSNEKLFF TGTGCCAGCAGCTATAACAGTAATGAAAAACTGTTTTTT TRBJ1-4 TRBV11-2 once NA
CASSLRDYYNEQFF TGCGCCAGCAGCTTAAGGGACTATTACAATGAGCAGTTCTTC TRBJ2-1 TRBV5-1 NA TRBD2
CASSSTASGNTIYF TGTGCCAGCAGCTCAACAGCCTCTGGAAACACCATATATTTT TRBJ1-3 TRBV7-8 NA NA
CASSQDQGWSSGEDEQYF TGCGCCAGCAGCCAAGATCAGGGTTGGTCGTCCGGGGAGGACGAGCAGTACTTC TRBJ2-7 TRBV4-1 NA NA
CASSQELAGYNEQFF TGCGCCAGCAGCCAAGAACTAGCGGGGTACAATGAGCAGTTCTTC TRBJ2-1 TRBV4-3 NA TRBD2
CASSIGASTDTQYF TGTGCCAGTAGTATCGGGGCTAGCACAGATACGCAGTATTTT TRBJ2-3 TRBV19 NA NA
CASSNLGADSPLHF TGTGCCAGTAGCAACTTGGGGGCTGATTCACCCCTCCACTTT TRBJ1-6 TRBV19 NA NA
CASSEMGTLGGTEAFF TGTGCCAGCAGTGAAATGGGGACCCTCGGGGGCACTGAAGCTTTCTTT TRBJ1-1 TRBV25-1 NA NA
CASSLKNFGNTGELFF TGTGCCAGCAGCTTAAAAAATTTCGGGAACACCGGGGAGCTGTTTTTT TRBJ2-2 TRBV7-3 NA NA
CASSADYSYEQYF TGTGCCAGCAGCGCCGACTATTCCTACGAGCAGTACTTC TRBJ2-7 TRBV7-3 NA NA
CASSQGGWTEAFF TGCGCCAGCAGCCAAGGAGGGTGGACTGAAGCTTTCTTT TRBJ1-1 TRBV4-1 NA NA
CATGTAEMNTEAFF TGTGCAACCGGGACAGCTGAAATGAACACTGAAGCTTTCTTT TRBJ1-1 TRBV6-6 NA TRBD1
CASSQDRGTWGETQYF TGCGCCAGCAGCCAAGATCGGGGGACATGGGGGGAGACCCAGTACTTC TRBJ2-5 TRBV4-1 NA NA
CASSAQETQYF TGCGCCAGCAGCGCCCAAGAGACCCAGTACTTC TRBJ2-5 TRBV5-1 NA NA
CASSLGSSSGNTIYF TGCGCCAGCAGCCTGGGATCTTCCTCTGGAAACACCATATATTTT TRBJ1-3 TRBV4-1 NA NA
CASSIGYRGHGVGQPQHF TGTGCCAGTAGTATAGGGTACAGGGGTCATGGTGTGGGCCAGCCCCAGCATTTT TRBJ1-5 TRBV19 NA TRBD1
CASPQDSSNQPQHF TGTGCCAGCCCCCAGGACAGTAGCAATCAGCCCCAGCATTTT TRBJ1-5 TRBV6-5 NA NA
CASSSDGRGAGANVLTF TGTGCCAGCAGCTCAGACGGACGGGGGGCTGGGGCCAACGTCCTGACTTTC TRBJ2-6 TRBV7-9 NA TRBD2
CASSDRGGADTQYF TGTGCCAGCAGTGATCGGGGGGGTGCAGATACGCAGTATTTT TRBJ2-3 TRBV2 NA TRBD2
CASSQERAGRAKNIQYF TGCGCCAGCAGCCAAGAAAGAGCGGGGAGGGCCAAAAACATTCAGTACTTC TRBJ2-4 TRBV4-1 NA TRBD2
CASSPVGTGVHQPQHF TGCGCCAGCAGCCCTGTGGGGACAGGGGTCCATCAGCCCCAGCATTTT TRBJ1-5 TRBV5-1 NA TRBD1
CASCTGEFSGNTIYF TGTGCTAGTTGCACAGGGGAATTCTCTGGAAACACCATATATTTT TRBJ1-3 TRBV12-5 NA TRBD1
CASSVRQGETEAFF TGTGCCAGCAGCGTAAGACAGGGAGAGACTGAAGCTTTCTTT TRBJ1-1 TRBV9 once TRBD1
CASSHIGGNQPQHF TGCGCCAGCAGCCATATTGGGGGCAATCAGCCCCAGCATTTT TRBJ1-5 TRBV4-3 NA NA
CASSQDRGTEAFF TGTGCCAGCAGCCAAGACAGGGGGACTGAAGCTTTCTTT TRBJ1-1 TRBV11-2 NA TRBD1
CASSLGMGGNQPQHF TGTGCCAGCAGCTTGGGAATGGGGGGAAATCAGCCCCAGCATTTT TRBJ1-5 TRBV5-6 NA NA
CASSSRQGAGNYGYTF TGTGCCAGCAGCTCTCGACAGGGGGCGGGTAACTATGGCTACACCTTC TRBJ1-2 TRBV7-6 NA TRBD1
CASSLTGPDTQYF TGTGCCAGCAGCTTAACGGGCCCAGATACGCAGTATTTT TRBJ2-3 TRBV7-3 NA NA